The 21 T cell receptor beta chains listed next were all sequenced from one sample in a study of CD8+ T cells in alopecia areata. Extraction and reverse transcription of RNA yielded cDNA as the sequencing template. Clones were read by immunoSEQ multiplex PCR, and TCRdb kept only the in-frame ones, dropping some. The sample has 75,000 to 100,000 clones, around 38% seen once. The source material was CD4+ T cells sorted from blood. Every receptor here comes from a human donor with alopecia areata.

The V call is TRBV29-1, the J call TRBJ1-1, with D perhaps TRBD1 (6 bases). Per germline, CDR1 SQVTM and CDR2 ANQGSEA. Between the trimmed V and J ends, which lost 1 base and 10 bases, there was a span of 16 bases. There are 13 residues in the CDR3. CDR3: CSVEVGGGGRAFF. As DNA, the CDR3 is TGCAGCGTTGAAGTAGGAGGGGGAGGGAGAGCTTTCTTT. Full variable domain (remainder filled in from reference TRBV29-1 and TRBJ1-1): SAVISQKPSRDICQRGTSLTIQCQVDSQVTMMFWYRQQPGQSLTLIATANQGSEATYESGFVIDKFPISRPNLTFSTLTVSNMSPEDSSIYLCSVEVGGGGRAFFGQGTRLTVV.

This chain uses TRBV7-2 with TRBJ1-2; 8 nucleotides align to TRBD1. Germline loops: CDR1 SGHTA, CDR2 FQGNSA. This CDR3 spans 16 amino acids. Losses at the gene ends were 5 bases for V and 5 bases for J; bases not matched to a gene: 13. CDR3 amino acids: CASSPQGGQIDYGYTF. The DNA of the CDR3 is TGTGCCAGCAGCCCACAGGGGGGACAGATAGATTATGGCTACACCTTC.

This chain's CDR3 is CASSSWGDPGLQYEQYF. The CDR3 DNA is TGTGCCAGCAGCTCTTGGGGAGATCCGGGATTGCAGTACGAGCAGTACTTC. The chain couples TRBV5-6 to TRBJ2-7; possible D gene TRBD2, 5 bases. The CDR3 is 17 amino acids. Germline assignment: CDR1 SGHDT and CDR2 YYEEEE. V was trimmed by 3 bases and J by 4 bases, leaving 23 bases between them.

This clone was found a few times. V usage is TRBV29-1 and J usage is TRBJ2-3; 11 bases agree with TRBD2. This CDR3 comprises 14 residues. The germline gives CDR1 SQVTM, CDR2 ANQGSEA. The V gene end was trimmed by 5 bases and the J gene end by 0 bases; junction bases not matched to a gene: 1. Here the CDR3 DNA reads TGCAGCGTTACTAGCGGGGGAAGCACAGATACGCAGTATTTT. It specifies CSVTSGGSTDTQYF.

The rearrangement joins TRBV7-2 to TRBJ2-7; TRBD2 agrees at 7 bases. With 5 bases clipped from V and 6 bases from J, the junction kept 7 bases outside the gene matches. The CDR3 is 13 residues long. Germline CDR1 is SGHTA and CDR2 is FQGNSA. The CDR3 nucleotides are TGTGCCAGCAGCGGAAGACTAGCACTCGAGCAGTACTTC. Protein: CASSGRLALEQYF.

The sample holds a few counts of this clone. The genes are TRBV7-9 and TRBJ2-6; no firm D call. This CDR3 has 16 residues. V shed 4 bases and J shed 2 bases, with 12 bases lying between them. Per germline, CDR1 SEHNR and CDR2 FQNEAQ (reference sequence). This CDR3 is CASSSPEKTGANVLTF. CDR3 sequence (DNA): TGTGCCAGCAGCTCACCAGAGAAAACTGGGGCCAACGTCCTGACTTTC.

This clone came up a few times. The chain combines TRBV5-1 with TRBJ2-7, with TRBD1 matching over 7 bases. Looked up from germline, CDR1 is SGHRS and CDR2 is YFSETQ. The trim removed 0 bases at V and 3 bases at J, leaving 6 bases unmatched. This CDR3 region has 15 residues. CDR3 in DNA: TGCGCCAGCAGCTTGGACGGACAGGTCCTCTACGAGCAGTACTTC. It is translated as CASSLDGQVLYEQYF.

The V and J genes are TRBV29-1 and TRBJ1-5; TRBD1 matches at 7 bases. Looked up from germline, CDR1 is SQVTM and CDR2 is ANQGSEA. With 5 bases clipped from V and 2 bases from J, the junction kept 6 bases outside the gene matches. The CDR3 runs to 14 residues. CDR3 nucleotides: TGCAGCGTTATCCAGGGGGTGGGCAATCAGCCCCAGCATTTT. Protein sequence: CSVIQGVGNQPQHF.

V and J are TRBV29-1 and TRBJ2-7; no clear D gene. Germline V lookup: CDR1 SQVTM, CDR2 ANQGSEA. V was pared by 4 bases and J by 4 bases, with 8 bases between. This CDR3 comprises 11 residues. CDR3 amino acids: CSVGITYEQYF. The CDR3 DNA is TGCAGCGTTGGGATAACGTACGAGCAGTACTTC.

The CDR3 sequence is CASSTNGGAQYF. The CDR3 bases are TGTGCCAGCAGCACCAATGGGGGGGCCCAGTACTTC. The chain joins TRBV7-2 to TRBJ2-5, with TRBD2 matching over 7 bases. Germline V gene lookup returns CDR1 SGHTA and CDR2 FQGNSA. The V and J ends lost 5 bases and 9 bases, in that order; junction bases with no gene match: 6. There are 12 residues in the CDR3.

The J gene is TRBJ1-4, the V gene TRBV27; 9 positions agree with TRBD1. Germline V gene sequence: CDR1 MNHEY, CDR2 SMNVEV (reference sequence). The ends lost 6 bases at V and 9 bases at J; junction bases unmatched: 14. There are 16 residues in the CDR3. The DNA of the CDR3 is TGTGCCAGCAGCCCCGAATATGGGACAGGGAAACAAAAACTGTTTTTT. Amino acid sequence: CASSPEYGTGKQKLFF. The full variable domain, in which reference TRBV27 and TRBJ1-4 provide the parts outside the CDR3, is EAQVTQNPRYLITVTGKKLTVTCSQNMNHEYMSWYRQDPGLGLRQIYYSMNVEVTDKGDVPEGYKVSRKEKRNFPLILESPSPNQTSLYFCASSPEYGTGKQKLFFGSGTQLSVL.

This clone has only a few counts. The rearrangement joins TRBV6-6 to TRBJ2-3; weak D call: TRBD2 (6 bases). The V gene lost 10 bases and the J gene lost 0 bases, with 8 bases spanning the gap. The CDR3 covers 12 residues. Germline assignment: CDR1 MNHNY and CDR2 SVGAGI (reference sequence). In DNA form, the CDR3 reads TGTGCCACCAGCGGGAGCACAGATACGCAGTATTTT. It translates to CATSGSTDTQYF.

This clone was picked up a small number of times. CDR3 sequence (DNA): TGTGCCAGCTCACCACCGCTGGCAGGAACACAAGAGACCCAGTACTTC. Its translation: CASSPPLAGTQETQYF. The rearrangement links TRBV18 to TRBJ2-5; D unresolved. The V end lost 0 bases, the J end lost 2 bases, and 13 bases lay between the germline ends. Germline lookup yields CDR1 KGHSH and CDR2 LQKENI. The CDR3 is 16 residues long.

The chain carries TRBV30 and TRBJ2-3; 9 nucleotides match TRBD2. The V gene end was trimmed by 4 bases and the J gene end by 2 bases; junction bases not matched to a gene: 7. The CDR3 extends over 15 amino acids. In germline, CDR1 is GTSNPN, CDR2 SVGIG (reference sequence). Here the CDR3 DNA reads TGTGCCTGGACGAGCGGGGGGCCCTTCACAGATACGCAGTATTTT. Residues: CAWTSGGPFTDTQYF.

This clone has more than one count but fewer than ten. The gene calls are TRBV10-3 and TRBJ2-3; D possibly matches TRBD1 or TRBD2 (5 bases each). V was clipped by 5 bases and J by 2 bases, with 11 bases between them. The CDR3 totals 14 residues. Germline V lookup: CDR1 ENHRY, CDR2 SYGVKD. CDR3 loop: CAISRGGFTDTQYF. CDR3 coding DNA: TGTGCCATCAGTAGGGGCGGGTTCACAGATACGCAGTATTTT.

The chain employs TRBV5-6 and TRBJ2-3; D perhaps matches TRBD1 (6 bases). Trimming removed 5 bases at V and 0 bases at J, with 13 bases between. Germline CDR1 reads SGHDT; CDR2 reads YYEEEE. CDR3 length: 15 residues. This CDR3 reads CASSRRDISTDTQYF. The CDR3 DNA follows: TGTGCCAGCAGTAGACGGGACATCAGCACAGATACGCAGTATTTT.

This clone has more than one count but fewer than ten. The chain combines TRBV7-2 with TRBJ2-7, with a weak D call TRBD1 (6 bases). V was pared by 5 bases and J by 4 bases, with 15 bases between. CDR1 is SGHTA, CDR2 FQGNSA, per germline. This CDR3 spans 14 amino acids. CDR3 protein: CASSIETGPYEQYF. The CDR3, as DNA: TGTGCCAGCAGCATAGAGACAGGTCCTTACGAGCAGTACTTC.

V gene TRBV29-1 combines with J gene TRBJ2-5; possible D gene TRBD1, 7 bases. The CDR3 contains 15 residues. V was cut by 7 bases and J by 5 bases, with 23 bases left in between. From germline, CDR1 is SQVTM and CDR2 ANQGSEA. The CDR3 DNA sequence: TGCAGCGCTGCGCCGGGGGCAGGGGGTAGGGAGACCCAGTACTTC. This sequence encodes CSAAPGAGGRETQYF. Variable domain in full (rest from reference TRBV29-1 and TRBJ2-5): SAVISQKPSRDICQRGTSLTIQCQVDSQVTMMFWYRQQPGQSLTLIATANQGSEATYESGFVIDKFPISRPNLTFSTLTVSNMSPEDSSIYLCSAAPGAGGRETQYFGPGTRLLVL.

V usage is TRBV18 and J usage is TRBJ2-2; D unresolved. Trimming cost V 2 bases and J 1 base, with 5 bases left between them. In germline, CDR1 is KGHSH, CDR2 LQKENI. The CDR3 runs 14 residues. CDR3 protein: CASSPAVNTGELFF. The DNA of the CDR3 is TGTGCCAGCTCACCAGCAGTGAACACCGGGGAGCTGTTTTTT.

This clone has just a few counts. CDR3 sequence (DNA): TGTGCCAGCAGCGAACCAGATGCCAGGGCGAATAGCTACACCTTC. Translating it yields CASSEPDARANSYTF. This rearrangement joins TRBV7-9 to TRBJ1-2; TRBD1 might be the D (5 bases). This CDR3 has 15 amino acids. V shed 5 bases and J shed 9 bases, with 22 bases lying between them. Germline lookup yields CDR1 SEHNR and CDR2 FQNEAQ (reference sequence).

This clone turned up a few times. The J gene is TRBJ2-1, the V gene TRBV15; possible D gene TRBD2, 5 bases. V shed 1 base and J shed 7 bases, with 8 bases lying between them. Germline V gene sequence: CDR1 LNHNV, CDR2 YYDKDF (reference sequence). The CDR3 has 13 residues. CDR3 residues: CATSRVEGNEQFF. DNA for the CDR3: TGTGCCACCAGCAGAGTCGAGGGAAATGAGCAGTTCTTC.